The T cell receptor (beta chain) described here comes from a study of blood T cell repertoires in COVID-19. The CDR3 is 17 amino acids. V lost 4 bases to trimming and J lost 1 base; unmatched junction nucleotides: 10. Germline V gene sequence: CDR1 KGHSH, CDR2 LQKENI. Here immunoSEQ multiplex PCR was the method, and the copy in TCRdb shows in-frame clones only, minus some. The repertoire holds 490,000 or so clones, approximately 90% seen once, with 6.5% to 9.5% in the top ten. V gene TRBV18 combines with J gene TRBJ1-2, with 9 bases matching TRBD1. Sequencing used PBMCs or T cells enriched from blood (not recorded which). This clonotype originated in a woman aged 55-75 years who had recovered from COVID-19. The CDR3 DNA sequence: TGTGCCAGCTCACAGCAACAGGGGGCAAGAGTTAACTATGGCTACACCTTC. It is translated as CASSQQQGARVNYGYTF.